This T cell receptor (beta chain) was identified during a study of Ad26.COV2.S vaccination and SARS-CoV-2 variants. Study as a whole: Intramuscular Ad26.COV2.S doses were given once or twice, 56 days apart. Whole-study results and caveats: Comparability of non-spike TCR breadth was observed across vaccine and placebo recipients. Vaccine recipients showed a spike-specific TCR breadth that was higher than in placebo recipients.

Here immunoSEQ multiplex PCR was the method, and the copy in TCRdb shows in-frame clones only, minus some. In the table there are about 410,000 clones, less than 90% of which are singletons. Concerning this clone itself: Antigen specificity is unknown.

Treatment noted: 15 to 20 received Ad26.COV2.S at low or high dose, single or two shots; several received placebo; per-sample allocation not given. Specimen acquisition occurred on day 63 following the initial vaccine or placebo injection. Boston supplied an adult donor aged 18-55 years. The CDR3 runs 13 residues. Trimming stripped 6 bases from V and 2 bases from J, with 10 bases between. Germline CDR1 and CDR2: MGHRA and YSYEKL. The sequence derives from a person between 18 and 60 years old who received the Ad26.COV2.S COVID-19 vaccine or a placebo. The gene calls are TRBV4-1 and TRBJ1-1; D unresolved. The sequenced sample was peripheral blood, obtained in a trial of Ad26.COV2.S vaccine versus placebo. The CDR3 loop reads CASRRGDNTEAFF. The DNA of the CDR3 is TGCGCCAGCAGACGCGGGGATAACACTGAAGCTTTCTTT.